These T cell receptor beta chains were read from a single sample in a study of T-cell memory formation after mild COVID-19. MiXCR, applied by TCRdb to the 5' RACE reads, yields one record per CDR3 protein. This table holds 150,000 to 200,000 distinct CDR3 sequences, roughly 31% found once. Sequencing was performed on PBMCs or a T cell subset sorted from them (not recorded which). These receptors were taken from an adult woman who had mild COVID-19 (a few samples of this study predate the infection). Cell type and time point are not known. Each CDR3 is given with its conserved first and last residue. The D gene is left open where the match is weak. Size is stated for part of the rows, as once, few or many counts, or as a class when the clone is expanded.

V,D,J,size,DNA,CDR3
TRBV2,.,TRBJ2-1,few,TGTGCCAGCACCCGACCAACCGAGTACCGTACGGGTAATGAGCAGTTCTTC,CASTRPTEYRTGNEQFF
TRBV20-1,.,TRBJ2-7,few,TGCAGTGAGTCTGGAGTCCTTGACGAGCAGTACTTC,CSESGVLDEQYF
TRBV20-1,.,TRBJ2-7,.,TGCAGTGCTAGGCAACCGGGACACGGGACATACGAGCAGTACTTC,CSARQPGHGTYEQYF
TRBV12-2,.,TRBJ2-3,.,TGTGCAAGTCGCTTAGCGGGAGACCGACAAACCACAGATACGCAGTATTTT,CASRLAGDRQTTDTQYF
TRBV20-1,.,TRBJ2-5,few,TGCAGTGCTAGAGATGATCAGCGGCAAGAGACCCAGTACTTC,CSARDDQRQETQYF
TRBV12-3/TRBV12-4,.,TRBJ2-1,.,TGTGCCAGCACCATCGGCAGAGACAATGAGCAGTTCTTC,CASTIGRDNEQFF
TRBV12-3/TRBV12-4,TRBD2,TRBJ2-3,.,TGTGCCAGCAGTCCTAGCGGGGGGGTTGCCGATACGCAGTATTTT,CASSPSGGVADTQYF
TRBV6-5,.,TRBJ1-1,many,TGTGCCAGCAGATCAGGGAGGGGGGCAATTGAAGCTTTCTTT,CASRSGRGAIEAFF
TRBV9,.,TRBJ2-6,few,TGTGCCAGCAGCGTAAACGACGGAGCCTCTGGGGCCAACGTCCTGACTTTC,CASSVNDGASGANVLTF
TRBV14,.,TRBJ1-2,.,TGTGCCAGCAGCCCCGCGGGTATCTATGGCTACACCTTC,CASSPAGIYGYTF
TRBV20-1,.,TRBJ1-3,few,TGCAGTGCTAATCCATTCGGGGACACCATATATTTT,CSANPFGDTIYF
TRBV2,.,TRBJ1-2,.,TGTGCCAGCAGTGAAGCCGGCAGGGACTATGGCTACACCTTC,CASSEAGRDYGYTF
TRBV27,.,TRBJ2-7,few,TGTGCCAGCAGTCCCAACCTGGCAACAAACTACGAGCAGTACTTC,CASSPNLATNYEQYF
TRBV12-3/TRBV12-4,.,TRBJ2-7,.,TGTGCCAGCAGTTTAGGTCAGGGTTTGGTTTACGAGCAGTACTTC,CASSLGQGLVYEQYF
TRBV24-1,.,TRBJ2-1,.,TGTGCCACCAGTGATGGACAGAGCTCCTACAATGAGCAGTTCTTC,CATSDGQSSYNEQFF
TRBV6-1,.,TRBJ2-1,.,TGTGCCAGCAGTGAAGCGAATGAGCAGTTCTTC,CASSEANEQFF
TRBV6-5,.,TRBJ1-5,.,TGTGCCAGCAGTCGTGTAATAAATCAGCCCCAGCATTTT,CASSRVINQPQHF
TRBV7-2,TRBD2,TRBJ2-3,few,TGTGCCAGCAGCTATCATCCCGGGACTAGCGGGAGTTGGACAGATACGCAGTATTTT,CASSYHPGTSGSWTDTQYF
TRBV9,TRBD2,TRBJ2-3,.,TGTGCCAGCAGCGTAGTTGCTAGCGGGGGGGCAGGAGATACGCAGTATTTT,CASSVVASGGAGDTQYF
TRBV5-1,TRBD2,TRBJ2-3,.,TGCGCCAGCAGCTTGGCCTTAGCGGGGTTAGATACGCAGTATTTT,CASSLALAGLDTQYF
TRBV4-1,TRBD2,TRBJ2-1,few,TGCGCCAGCAGCCCTCGACTATCAAGCGGGGGGTCAAATGAGCAGTTCTTC,CASSPRLSSGGSNEQFF
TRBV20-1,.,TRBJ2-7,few,TGCAGTGCTAAAGCCCCTCCGACTAGTCACGAGCAGTACTTC,CSAKAPPTSHEQYF
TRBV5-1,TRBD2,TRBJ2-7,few,TGCGCCAGCAGCTTGGGCTACGGAGGAGCGGGAGGTAGCTACGAGCAGTACTTC,CASSLGYGGAGGSYEQYF
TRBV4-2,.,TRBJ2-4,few,TGTGCCAGCAGCCAAGCCACAGAAAAAAACATTCAGTACTTC,CASSQATEKNIQYF
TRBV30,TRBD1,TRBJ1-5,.,TGTGCCTGGAACAGGGGCGAAGGTCAGCCCCAGCATTTT,CAWNRGEGQPQHF
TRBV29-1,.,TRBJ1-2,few,TGCAGCGTTGATTCGAGCGGGGTTCGGGACTATGGCTACACCTTC,CSVDSSGVRDYGYTF
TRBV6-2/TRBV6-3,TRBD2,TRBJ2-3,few,TGTGCCAGCCAGAGCGGGGAAGCCTCCACAGATACGCAGTATTTT,CASQSGEASTDTQYF
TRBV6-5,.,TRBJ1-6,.,TGTGCCAGCAGTTACTCGATCGCCCGGGCCCTTAATTCACCCCTCCACTTT,CASSYSIARALNSPLHF
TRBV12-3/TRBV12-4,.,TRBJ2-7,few,TGTGCCAGCGGGAAGGGGGTTGGCTACGAGCAGTACTTC,CASGKGVGYEQYF
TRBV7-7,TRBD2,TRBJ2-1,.,TGTGCCAGCAGCTCCGGGGGGGAGATTTACAATGAGCAGTTCTTC,CASSSGGEIYNEQFF
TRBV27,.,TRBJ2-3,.,TGTGCCAGCAGTTCCCCGAGGCAGCGCACAGATACGCAGTATTTT,CASSSPRQRTDTQYF
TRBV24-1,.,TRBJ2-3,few,TGTGCCACCAGTGACGACAACACAGATACGCAGTATTTT,CATSDDNTDTQYF
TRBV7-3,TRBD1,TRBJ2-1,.,TGTGCCAGCAGCTTAACTCAGGGGGCGTCCTACAATGAGCAGTTCTTC,CASSLTQGASYNEQFF
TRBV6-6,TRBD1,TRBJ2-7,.,TGTGCCAGCAGTTACGAACCGGGACAGCCTTCCTACGAGCAGTACTTC,CASSYEPGQPSYEQYF
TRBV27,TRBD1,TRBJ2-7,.,TGTGCCAGCAGGCGAACAGGGGGCCCCTACGAGCAGTACTTC,CASRRTGGPYEQYF